This T cell receptor (beta chain) was obtained from a study of blood T cell repertoires in COVID-19. Study summary: Sources were T cells, B-cell-depleted T cells, or PBMCs; the material itself was cDNA or gDNA.

The CDR3 totals 15 residues. Germline lookup yields CDR1 SNHLY and CDR2 FYNNEI. V shed 4 bases and J 9 bases; nucleotides not matched to a gene: 12. Assay: immunoSEQ multiplex PCR; the TCRdb copy retains only in-frame clones and omits some. The table shows 90,000 to 100,000 clones, with around 72% occurring only once. The gene calls are TRBV2 and TRBJ2-1, with TRBD2 matching 7 bases. The sample comprised peripheral blood. The receptor was derived from a woman aged 55-69 years in a cohort sampled during active or convalescent COVID-19. The CDR3 sequence: CASSASGARGVEQFF. Written as DNA, the CDR3 is TGTGCCAGCAGTGCCAGCGGGGCTAGAGGCGTTGAGCAGTTCTTC.